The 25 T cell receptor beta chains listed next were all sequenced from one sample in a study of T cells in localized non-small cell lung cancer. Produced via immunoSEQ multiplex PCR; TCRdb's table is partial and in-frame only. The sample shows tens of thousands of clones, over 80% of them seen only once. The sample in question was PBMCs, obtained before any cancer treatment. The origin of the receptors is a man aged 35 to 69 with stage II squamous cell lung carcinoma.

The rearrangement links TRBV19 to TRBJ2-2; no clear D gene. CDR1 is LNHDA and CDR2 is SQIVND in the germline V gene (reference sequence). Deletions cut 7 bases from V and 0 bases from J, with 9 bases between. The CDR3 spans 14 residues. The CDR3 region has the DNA TGTGCCAGTATACCAGCGCCGAACACCGGGGAGCTGTTTTTT. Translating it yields CASIPAPNTGELFF.

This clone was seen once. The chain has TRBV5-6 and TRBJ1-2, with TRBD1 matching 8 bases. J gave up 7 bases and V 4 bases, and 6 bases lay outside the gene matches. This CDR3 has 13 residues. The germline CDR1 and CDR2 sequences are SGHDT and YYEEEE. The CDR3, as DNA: TGTGCCAGCAGCCAGTACGACAGGGGTGGCTACACCTTC. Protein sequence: CASSQYDRGGYTF.

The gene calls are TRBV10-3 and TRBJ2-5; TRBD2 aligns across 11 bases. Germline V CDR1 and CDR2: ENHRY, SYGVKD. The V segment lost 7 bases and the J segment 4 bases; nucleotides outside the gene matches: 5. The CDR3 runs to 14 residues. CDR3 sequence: CAITSGGIGETQYF. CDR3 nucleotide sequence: TGTGCCATCACTAGCGGGGGGATAGGAGAGACCCAGTACTTC.

CDR3 nucleotide sequence: TGTGCCAGCAGTAAAAGTGTCAGCTTTAGCACAGATACGCAGTATTTT. Its protein product is CASSKSVSFSTDTQYF. The chain links TRBV7-2 to TRBJ2-3; D is undetermined. The CDR3 runs 16 residues. Trimming took off 6 bases at V and 0 bases at J, with 16 bases between the two ends. Germline CDR1 SGHTA, CDR2 FQGNSA.

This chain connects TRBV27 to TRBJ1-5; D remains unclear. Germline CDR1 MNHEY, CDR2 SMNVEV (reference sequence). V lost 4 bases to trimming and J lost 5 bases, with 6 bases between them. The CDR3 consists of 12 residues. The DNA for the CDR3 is TGTGCCAGCAGTTCCGGAGATCAGCCCCAGCATTTT. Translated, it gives CASSSGDQPQHF.

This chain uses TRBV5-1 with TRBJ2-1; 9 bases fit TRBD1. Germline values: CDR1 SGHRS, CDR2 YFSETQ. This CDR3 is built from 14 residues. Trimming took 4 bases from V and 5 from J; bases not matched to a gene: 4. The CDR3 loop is CASSVDRGNNEQFF. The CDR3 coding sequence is TGCGCCAGCAGCGTGGACAGGGGAAACAATGAGCAGTTCTTC.

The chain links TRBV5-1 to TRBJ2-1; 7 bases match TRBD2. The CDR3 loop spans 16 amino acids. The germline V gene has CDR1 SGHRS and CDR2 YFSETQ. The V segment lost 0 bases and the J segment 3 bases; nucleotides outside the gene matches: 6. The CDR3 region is CASSLVAGSNYNEQFF. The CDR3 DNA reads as TGCGCCAGCAGCTTGGTAGCGGGCTCCAACTACAATGAGCAGTTCTTC.

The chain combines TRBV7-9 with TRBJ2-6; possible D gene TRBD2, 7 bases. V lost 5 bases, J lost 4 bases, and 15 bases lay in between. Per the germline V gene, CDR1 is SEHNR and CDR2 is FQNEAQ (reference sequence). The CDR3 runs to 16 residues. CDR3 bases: TGTGCCAGCAGCCGAGGGAGGGGGACAGGGGCCAACGTCCTGACTTTC. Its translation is CASSRGRGTGANVLTF.

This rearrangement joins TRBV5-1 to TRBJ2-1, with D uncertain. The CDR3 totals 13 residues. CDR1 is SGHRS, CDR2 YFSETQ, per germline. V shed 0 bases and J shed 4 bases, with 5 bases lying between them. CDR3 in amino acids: CASSLGQYNEQFF. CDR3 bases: TGCGCCAGCAGCTTGGGGCAGTACAATGAGCAGTTCTTC.

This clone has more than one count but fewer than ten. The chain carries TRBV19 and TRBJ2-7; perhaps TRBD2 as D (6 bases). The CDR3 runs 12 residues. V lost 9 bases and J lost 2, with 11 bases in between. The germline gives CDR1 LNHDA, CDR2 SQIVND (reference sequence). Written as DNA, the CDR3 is TGTGCCAGCGCTAGCGCAACCTACGAGCAGTACTTC. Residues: CASASATYEQYF. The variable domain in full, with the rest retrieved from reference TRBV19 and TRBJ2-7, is DGGITQSPKYLFRKEGQNVTLSCEQNLNHDAMYWYRQDPGQGLRLIYYSQIVNDFQKGDIAEGYSVSREKKESFPLTVTSAQKNPTAFYLCASASATYEQYFGPGTRLTVT.

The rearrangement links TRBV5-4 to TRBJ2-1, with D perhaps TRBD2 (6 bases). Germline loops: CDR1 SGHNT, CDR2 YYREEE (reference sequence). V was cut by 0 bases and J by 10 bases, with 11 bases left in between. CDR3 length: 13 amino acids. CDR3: CASSLAGDGEQFF. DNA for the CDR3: TGTGCCAGCAGCTTGGCGGGGGATGGGGAGCAGTTCTTC.

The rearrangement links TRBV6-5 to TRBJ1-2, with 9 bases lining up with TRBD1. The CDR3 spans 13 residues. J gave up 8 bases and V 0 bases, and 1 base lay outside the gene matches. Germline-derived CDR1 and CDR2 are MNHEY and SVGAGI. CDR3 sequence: CASSYSTGGGYTF. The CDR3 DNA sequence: TGTGCCAGCAGTTACTCGACAGGGGGAGGCTACACCTTC.

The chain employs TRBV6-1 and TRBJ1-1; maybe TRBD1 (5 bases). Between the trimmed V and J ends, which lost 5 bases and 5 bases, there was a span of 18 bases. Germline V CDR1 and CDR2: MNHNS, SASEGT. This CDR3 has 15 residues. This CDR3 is CASSSGGPRTTEAFF. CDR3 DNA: TGTGCCAGCAGTTCCGGGGGACCGCGAACGACTGAAGCTTTCTTT.

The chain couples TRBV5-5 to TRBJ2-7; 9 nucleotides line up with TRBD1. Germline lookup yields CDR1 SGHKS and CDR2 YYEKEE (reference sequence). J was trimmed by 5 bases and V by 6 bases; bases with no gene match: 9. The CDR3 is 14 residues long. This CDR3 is CASIQGTGGHEQYF. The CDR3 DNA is TGTGCCAGCATCCAGGGAACAGGGGGCCACGAGCAGTACTTC.

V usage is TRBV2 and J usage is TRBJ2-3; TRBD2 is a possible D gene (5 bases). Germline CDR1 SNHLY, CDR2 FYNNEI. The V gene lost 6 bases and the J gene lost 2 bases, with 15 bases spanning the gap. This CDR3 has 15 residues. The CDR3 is CASSPSGIDTDTQYF. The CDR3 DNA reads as TGTGCCAGCAGCCCCTCCGGGATCGACACAGATACGCAGTATTTT.

CDR3 in DNA: TGTGCCAGTAGTATAGGGGGCGCTAGCGGGAGCGCAGATACGCAGTATTTT. The encoded protein is CASSIGGASGSADTQYF. The chain employs TRBV19 and TRBJ2-3; 10 bases match TRBD2. J was trimmed by 4 bases and V by 1 base; bases with no gene match: 8. Germline V gives CDR1 LNHDA, CDR2 SQIVND (reference sequence). There are 17 residues in the CDR3.

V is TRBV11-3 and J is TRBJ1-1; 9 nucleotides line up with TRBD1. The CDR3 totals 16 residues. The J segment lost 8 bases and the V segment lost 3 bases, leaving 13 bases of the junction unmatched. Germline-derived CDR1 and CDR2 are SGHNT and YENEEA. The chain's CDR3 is CASSFRTGALDNEAFF. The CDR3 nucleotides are TGTGCCAGCAGCTTTAGGACAGGGGCCCTTGACAACGAAGCTTTCTTT.

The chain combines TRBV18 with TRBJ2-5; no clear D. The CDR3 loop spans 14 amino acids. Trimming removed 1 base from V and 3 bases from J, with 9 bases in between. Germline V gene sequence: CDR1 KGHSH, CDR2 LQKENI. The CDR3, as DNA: TGTGCCAGCTCACCACAAGGGCCCGAAGAGACCCAGTACTTC. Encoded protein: CASSPQGPEETQYF. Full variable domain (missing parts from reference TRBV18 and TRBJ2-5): NAGVMQNPRHLVRRRGQEARLRCSPMKGHSHVYWYRQLPEEGLKFMVYLQKENIIDESGMPKERFSAEFPKEGPSILRIQQVVRGDSAAYFCASSPQGPEETQYFGPGTRLLVL.

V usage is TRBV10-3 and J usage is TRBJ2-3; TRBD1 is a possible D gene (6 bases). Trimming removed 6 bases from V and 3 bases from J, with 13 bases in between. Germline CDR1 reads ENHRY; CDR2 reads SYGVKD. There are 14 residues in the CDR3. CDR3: CAIRQGGGTDTQYF. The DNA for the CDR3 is TGTGCCATCAGACAGGGCGGTGGGACAGATACGCAGTATTTT.

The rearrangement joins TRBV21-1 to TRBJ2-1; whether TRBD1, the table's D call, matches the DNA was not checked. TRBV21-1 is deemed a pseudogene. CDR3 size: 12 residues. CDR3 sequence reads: CASSTEGGEQFF. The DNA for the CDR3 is TGTGCCAGCAGCACGGAAGGGGGTGAGCAGTTCTTC.

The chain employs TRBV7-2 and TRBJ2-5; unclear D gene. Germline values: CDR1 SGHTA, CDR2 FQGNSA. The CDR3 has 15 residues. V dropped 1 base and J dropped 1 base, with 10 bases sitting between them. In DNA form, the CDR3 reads TGTGCCAGCAGCTTAGGGCAACGCGTCCAAGAGACCCAGTACTTC. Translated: CASSLGQRVQETQYF.

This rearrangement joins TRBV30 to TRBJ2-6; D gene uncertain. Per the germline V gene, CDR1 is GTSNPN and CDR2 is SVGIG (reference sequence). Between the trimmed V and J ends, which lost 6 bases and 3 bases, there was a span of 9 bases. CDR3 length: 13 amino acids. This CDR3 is CACPWDGANVLTF. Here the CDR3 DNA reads TGTGCCTGTCCCTGGGATGGGGCCAACGTCCTGACTTTC.

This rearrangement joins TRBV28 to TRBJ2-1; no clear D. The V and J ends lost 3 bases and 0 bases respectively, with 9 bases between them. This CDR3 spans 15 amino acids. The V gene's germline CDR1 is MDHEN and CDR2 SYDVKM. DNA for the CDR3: TGTGCCAGCAGTTTGGAGCTAAGCTCCTACAATGAGCAGTTCTTC. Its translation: CASSLELSSYNEQFF.

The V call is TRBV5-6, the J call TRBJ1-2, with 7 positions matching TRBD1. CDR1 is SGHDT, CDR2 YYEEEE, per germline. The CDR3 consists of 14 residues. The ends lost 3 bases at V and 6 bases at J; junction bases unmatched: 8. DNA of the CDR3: TGTGCCAGCAGCTACCGACAGGGTCTAAATGGCTACACCTTC. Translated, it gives CASSYRQGLNGYTF.

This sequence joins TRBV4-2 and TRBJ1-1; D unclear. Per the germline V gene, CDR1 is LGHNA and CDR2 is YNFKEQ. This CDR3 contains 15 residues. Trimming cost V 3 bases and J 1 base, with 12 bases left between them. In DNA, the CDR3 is TGTGCCAGCAGCCAGGGATTCGGGGAGAACACTGAAGCTTTCTTT. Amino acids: CASSQGFGENTEAFF.